The clone carrying this T cell receptor (beta chain) was seen only a few times. Its specificity is unknown. A single record per CDR3 protein comes from TCRdb applying MiXCR to the reads. The sample yields about half a million distinct CDR3 sequences, 33% seen once. This sample is part of a study of T cell repertoires in cytomegalovirus infection. CDR3 size: 20 residues. V was clipped by 4 bases and J by 0 bases; unmatched bases: 15. Germline CDR1 is SGHAT and CDR2 is FQNNGV. The V gene is TRBV11-2, the J gene TRBJ2-3; 11 bases are shared with TRBD2. This TCR derives from a human donor in good health (CMV status not recorded). Some clones in this sample may be carry-over from other donors' samples. The sample here was cultured PBMCs, taken from culture after CMV antigen stimulation. CDR3: CASSSLSVASGRRSTDTQYF. CDR3 in DNA: TGTGCCAGCAGCTCGTTGTCGGTGGCTAGCGGGAGGAGGAGCACAGATACGCAGTATTTT.